The 23 T cell receptor beta chains below come from one sample, sequenced in a study of CD8 T cells in ankylosing spondylitis. TCRdb re-called the 5' RACE reads with MiXCR, one entry per CDR3 protein. This repertoire shows under 300,000 distinct CDR3 sequences, 8% to 11% found once; its top ten account for less than 3%. Sequencing was done on a sample of blood, either unsorted or a sorted T cell fraction (not recorded which). These receptors originate from a male donor with ankylosing spondylitis or in good health (not recorded which).

This clonotype was detected many times. The J gene is TRBJ2-7, the V gene TRBV5-1; TRBD2 matches at 9 bases. Germline CDR1 is SGHRS and CDR2 is YFSETQ. The CDR3 sequence is 15 residues long. Trimming removed 0 bases from V and 3 bases from J; junction bases left unmatched: 4. The CDR3 region has the DNA TGCGCCAGCAGCTTGGAACTAGCGGGCCTCTACGAGCAGTACTTC. Its translation: CASSLELAGLYEQYF.

At least ten counts were recorded for this clonotype. This chain uses TRBV20-1 with TRBJ1-1; D is unresolved. This CDR3 has 13 residues. The germline V gene encodes CDR1 DFQATT and CDR2 SNEGSKA (reference sequence). Trimming removed 3 bases from V and 7 bases from J, with 15 bases in between. The CDR3 spells CSAREPLKGEAFF. The CDR3 nucleotides are TGCAGTGCTAGGGAGCCACTTAAAGGTGAAGCTTTCTTT.

Many counts were recorded for this clonotype. The CDR3 DNA is TGTGCCAGCAGGCGATCGGAAGGGAGCTACAATGAGCAGTTCTTC. Translating it yields CASRRSEGSYNEQFF. The chain is built from TRBV3-1 and TRBJ2-1; tentatively, D is TRBD2 (5 bases). CDR1 is LGHDT, CDR2 YNNKEL, per germline (reference sequence). CDR3 length: 15 amino acids. Trimming cost V 6 bases and J 3 bases, with 15 bases left between them.

This clonotype was seen at least ten times. The chain uses TRBV10-3 and TRBJ2-2; 15 bases align to TRBD2. This CDR3 has 17 residues. Germline values: CDR1 ENHRY, CDR2 SYGVKD. V shed 11 bases, J shed 5 bases, and the junction held 12 bases outside the gene matches. For the CDR3, the DNA is TGTGCCCCTTTGGGGACTAGCGGGAGGAGAAGTACCGGGGAGCTGTTTTTT. Amino acid sequence: CAPLGTSGRRSTGELFF.

This clonotype was seen a handful of times. This chain uses TRBV6-6 with TRBJ2-1, with D unresolved. The CDR3 spans 14 residues. V shed 0 bases and J shed 14 bases, with 17 bases lying between them. CDR1 and CDR2 (germline): MNHNY, SVGAGI (reference sequence). The CDR3 sequence is CASSYSPPTTPEFF. CDR3 nucleotides: TGTGCCAGCAGTTACTCTCCCCCCACAACTCCGGAGTTCTTC.

This clonotype appeared many times. This chain uses TRBV6-1 with TRBJ2-6, with TRBD1 as a possible D gene (7 bases). V gave up 6 bases and J gave up 3 bases, with 21 bases separating them. The CDR3 contains 18 residues. Germline values: CDR1 MNHNS, CDR2 SASEGT. The CDR3 DNA reads as TGTGCCAGCAGCGTGACAGGGAGGTTAGCAGGTGGGGCCAACGTCCTGACTTTC. It is translated as CASSVTGRLAGGANVLTF.

The chain is built from TRBV7-2 and TRBJ2-3; D not certain. With 5 bases removed from V and 3 bases from J, the gap between germline ends came to 18 bases. The CDR3 totals 16 residues. From germline, CDR1 is SGHTA and CDR2 FQGNSA. The CDR3: CASSPPGHLGTDTQYF. In DNA, the CDR3 is TGTGCCAGCAGCCCCCCTGGGCACCTTGGGACAGATACGCAGTATTTT.

This clonotype has at least ten counts. The chain recombines TRBV12-3 or TRBV12-4 with TRBJ1-1; 9 bases match TRBD1. This CDR3 has 14 amino acids. Unmatched junction bases numbered 4, after V lost 4 bases and J lost 4 bases. DNA of the CDR3: TGTGCCAGCAGTTCCACAGGGGGCGTCACTGAAGCTTTCTTT. As protein: CASSSTGGVTEAFF.

This clonotype occurred a few times. This chain links TRBV6-1 with TRBJ2-1; 8 positions agree with TRBD2. The V gene end was trimmed by 0 bases and the J gene end by 7 bases; junction bases not matched to a gene: 20. Germline CDR1 MNHNS, CDR2 SASEGT. The CDR3 runs 20 residues. Here the CDR3 reads CASSEAPPGRWRGVGNEQFF. CDR3 DNA sequence: TGTGCCAGCAGTGAAGCCCCCCCCGGGCGGTGGCGGGGGGTGGGGAATGAGCAGTTCTTC.

The DNA of the CDR3 is TGTGCCAGTAGTTCCCCTTCGACAGGGGCTTTCTACAATGAGCAGTTCTTC. Its protein product is CASSSPSTGAFYNEQFF. The rearrangement joins TRBV19 to TRBJ2-1, with 8 bases that match TRBD1. This CDR3 comprises 17 residues. Germline-derived CDR1 and CDR2 are LNHDA and SQIVND (reference sequence). V was clipped by 5 bases and J by 3 bases; unmatched bases: 12.

Many counts were recorded for this clonotype. The genes are TRBV5-1 and TRBJ2-2, with D perhaps TRBD2 (5 bases). This CDR3 is built from 15 residues. Germline loops: CDR1 SGHRS, CDR2 YFSETQ. V was pared by 0 bases and J by 7 bases, with 13 bases between. The CDR3 is CASSLDEGRVGELFF. The DNA for the CDR3 is TGCGCCAGCAGCTTGGATGAAGGGAGAGTCGGGGAGCTGTTTTTT. Combining the CDR3 with reference TRBV5-1 and TRBJ2-2 gives the whole variable domain KAGVTQTPRYLIKTRGQQVTLSCSPISGHRSVSWYQQTPGQGLQFLFEYFSETQRNKGNFPGRFSGRQFSNSRSEMNVSTLELGDSALYLCASSLDEGRVGELFFGEGSRLTVL.

This clonotype appeared many times. The V call is TRBV25-1, the J call TRBJ1-6; perhaps TRBD1 as D (6 bases). The CDR3 is 16 amino acids. V dropped 2 bases and J dropped 0 bases, with 8 bases sitting between them. The germline CDR1 and CDR2 sequences are MGHDK and SYGVNS. CDR3: CASSERDTSYNSPLHF. In DNA form, the CDR3 reads TGTGCCAGCAGTGAACGGGACACCTCCTATAATTCACCCCTCCACTTT.

This clonotype has at least ten counts. This chain joins TRBV12-3 or TRBV12-4 and TRBJ2-2; TRBD1 matches 7 bases. There are 16 residues in the CDR3. V gave up 4 bases and J gave up 7 bases; unmatched junction bases: 12. Written as DNA, the CDR3 is TGTGCCAGCAGTTCGCTCGACAGGGTCAGTGGCGGGGAGCTGTTTTTT. Encoded protein: CASSSLDRVSGGELFF.

This clonotype was seen at least ten times. This chain joins TRBV19 and TRBJ1-2, with 10 nucleotides matching TRBD1. The CDR3 runs 14 residues. Trimming at V came to 7 bases and at J to 3 bases, leaving 5 bases not matched to a gene. Germline V gene lookup returns CDR1 LNHDA and CDR2 SQIVND (reference sequence). The CDR3 sequence is CASTGQGDYYGYTF. The CDR3 DNA is TGTGCCAGTACCGGACAGGGGGATTACTATGGCTACACCTTC.

In its sample, this clonotype was seen many times. This sequence joins TRBV6-5 and TRBJ1-5; D is undetermined. With 2 bases removed from V and 5 bases from J, the gap between germline ends came to 10 bases. This CDR3 has 14 residues. From germline, CDR1 is MNHEY and CDR2 SVGAGI. CDR3 residues: CASSYGGVYQPQHF. CDR3 nucleotides: TGTGCCAGCAGTTACGGCGGTGTGTATCAGCCCCAGCATTTT.

Ten or more counts support this clonotype. The rearrangement joins TRBV20-1 to TRBJ1-1; the D gene is possibly TRBD1 (5 bases). Trimming left V 6 bases short and J 5 bases short, with 16 bases between. The CDR3 extends over 13 amino acids. Germline CDR1 reads DFQATT; CDR2 reads SNEGSKA (reference sequence). The chain's CDR3 is CSAYRPEGTEAFF. CDR3 nucleotide sequence: TGCAGTGCGTACAGGCCCGAGGGGACTGAAGCTTTCTTT.

The chain links TRBV20-1 to TRBJ2-5; D call uncertain. CDR3 length: 12 residues. Trimming pared 5 bases from V and 1 base from J, leaving 8 bases between. Germline V gene sequence: CDR1 DFQATT, CDR2 SNEGSKA (reference sequence). The CDR3 sequence: CSAEARQETQYF. The CDR3 bases are TGCAGTGCTGAGGCCCGCCAAGAGACCCAGTACTTC.

This clonotype was seen at least ten times. The chain uses TRBV6-1 and TRBJ2-3, with 13 nucleotides matching TRBD2. The junction had 10 bases not matched to a gene; V was cut back by 11 bases and J by 5 bases. CDR3 length: 15 amino acids. The germline CDR1 and CDR2 sequences are MNHNS and SASEGT. This chain's CDR3 is CAGGTSGARGDTQYF. The CDR3 DNA reads TGTGCCGGTGGGACTAGCGGGGCGAGGGGAGATACGCAGTATTTT.

CDR3 nucleotide sequence: TGTGCCAGCAGCTTAGCTGCGGGCCTAGGGGAGGCGCAGTATTTT. Its translation: CASSLAAGLGEAQYF. The chain carries TRBV7-2 and TRBJ2-3; D possibly corresponds to TRBD2 (6 bases). Germline V CDR1 and CDR2: SGHTA, FQGNSA. The CDR3 has 15 residues. The V and J ends lost 0 bases and 10 bases respectively, with 17 bases between them.

This clonotype was observed many times. The V gene is TRBV6-5, the J gene TRBJ1-3; D is perhaps TRBD1 (6 bases). The CDR3 covers 15 residues. Germline V lookup: CDR1 MNHEY, CDR2 SVGAGI. The ends were cut back, 4 bases at V and 0 bases at J, with 10 bases in the middle. CDR3 protein: CASSFRTASGNTIYF. In DNA, the CDR3 is TGTGCCAGCAGTTTTAGGACAGCCTCTGGAAACACCATATATTTT.

As to this clonotype: Given a much more abundant clone one base away, this may be a read error. V usage is TRBV7-9 and J usage is TRBJ1-2; 7 bases line up with TRBD1. V shed 5 bases, J shed 4 bases, and the junction held 4 bases outside the gene matches. Germline V gene sequence: CDR1 SEHNR, CDR2 FQNEAQ (reference sequence). The CDR3 loop spans 13 amino acids. This chain's CDR3 is CASSQQGTYGYTF. The CDR3 DNA is TGTGCCAGCAGCCAACAGGGGACCTATGGCTACACCTTC.

This clonotype was detected many times. This chain uses TRBV15 with TRBJ1-5; D is uncertain. Looked up from germline, CDR1 is LNHNV and CDR2 is YYDKDF (reference sequence). The CDR3 consists of 15 residues. V was trimmed by 0 bases and J by 6 bases, leaving 12 bases between them. The CDR3 loop reads CATSRDVEIGQPQHF. The CDR3 DNA reads TGTGCCACCAGCAGAGACGTCGAAATCGGTCAGCCCCAGCATTTT.

This clonotype was counted many times. The chain employs TRBV20-1 and TRBJ1-5; D is unresolved. V shed 5 bases and J shed 5 bases, with 10 bases lying between them. Looked up from germline, CDR1 is DFQATT and CDR2 is SNEGSKA (reference sequence). CDR3 length: 12 amino acids. The chain's CDR3 is CSAGRTDQPQHF. The CDR3 nucleotides are TGCAGTGCTGGACGGACCGATCAGCCCCAGCATTTT.